One sample yielded the 9 T cell receptor beta chains listed below, sequenced in a study of lymphopenia after photon versus proton radiotherapy. Profiled with immunoSEQ multiplex PCR; TCRdb holds only in-frame clones, not every one. The sample comprises roughly 26,000 clones, roughly 82% of which are singletons, and about a quarter rests with the top ten. The sequencing used peripheral blood, collected from a patient treated with photon-based radiotherapy. These receptors all come from a man aged 35-49 years with gastric cancer.

The V gene is TRBV7-8, the J gene TRBJ2-2, with no clear D. CDR3 length equals 14 residues. V lost 0 bases, J lost 0 bases, and 2 bases lay in between. Germline CDR1 and CDR2: SGHVS and FQNEAQ. The CDR3, as DNA: TGTGCCAGCAGCTTAGCCTCGAACACCGGGGAGCTGTTTTTT. Translating gives CASSLASNTGELFF.

The CDR3 DNA reads as TGTGCCAGCAGCTTGGGGACACTTGACTATGGCTACACCTTC. Translated: CASSLGTLDYGYTF. This rearrangement joins TRBV7-6 to TRBJ1-2, with D maybe TRBD1 (6 bases). The germline V gene encodes CDR1 SGHVS and CDR2 FNYEAQ. This CDR3 has 14 amino acids. Trimming left V 3 bases short and J 3 bases short, with 11 bases between.

The V gene is TRBV10-3, the J gene TRBJ2-3; 10 nucleotides align to TRBD2. The V gene's germline CDR1 is ENHRY and CDR2 SYGVKD. Trimming removed 6 bases from V and 0 bases from J; junction bases left unmatched: 9. The CDR3 loop spans 17 amino acids. The CDR3 DNA reads as TGTGCCATCAGATTAGCGGGGGGCCTTGCTAGCACAGATACGCAGTATTTT. This sequence encodes CAIRLAGGLASTDTQYF.

The J gene is TRBJ2-3, the V gene TRBV5-5; 9 bases fit TRBD1. The CDR3 runs 14 residues. J was trimmed by 3 bases and V by 2 bases; bases with no gene match: 1. CDR1 is SGHKS, CDR2 YYEKEE, per germline (reference sequence). The CDR3 region is CASSLQGATDTQYF. The CDR3, as DNA: TGTGCCAGCAGCTTACAGGGGGCTACAGATACGCAGTATTTT.

This rearrangement joins TRBV11-3 to TRBJ2-2; D possibly corresponds to TRBD2 (5 bases). Trimming pared 5 bases from V and 3 bases from J, leaving 19 bases between. CDR3 size: 17 residues. CDR1 SGHNT and CDR2 YENEEA come from the germline V gene. CDR3 bases: TGTGCCAGCAGCCCCGGGTCGGGGAAAAGGGACACCGGGGAGCTGTTTTTT. It specifies CASSPGSGKRDTGELFF.

This chain joins TRBV11-1 and TRBJ1-1; the match to TRBD1 covers 7 bases. Germline assignment: CDR1 SGHAT and CDR2 FQDESV (reference sequence). The CDR3 runs to 15 residues. V trimming: 5 bases; J trimming: 0 bases; junction bases outside the gene matches: 6. Written as DNA, the CDR3 is TGTGCCAGCAGCCGGAACGGACAGGTGAACACTGAAGCTTTCTTT. Residues: CASSRNGQVNTEAFF. Variable domain in full (rest from reference TRBV11-1 and TRBJ1-1): EAEVAQSPRYKITEKSQAVAFWCDPISGHATLYWYRQILGQGPELLVQFQDESVVDDSQLPKDRFSAERLKGVDSTLKIQPAELGDSAMYLCASSRNGQVNTEAFFGQGTRLTVV.

The rearrangement joins TRBV7-2 to TRBJ1-2; 10 bases line up with TRBD1. Trimming cost V 4 bases and J 6 bases; bases outside gene matches: 2. This CDR3 is built from 13 residues. CDR1 is SGHTA and CDR2 is FQGNSA in the germline V gene. The CDR3 is CASSSGQGDGYTF. CDR3 nucleotides: TGTGCCAGCAGCTCCGGACAGGGGGATGGCTACACCTTC.

This rearrangement joins TRBV12-1 to TRBJ1-2. TRBV12-1 is a documented pseudogene. The CDR3 has 14 amino acids. The CDR3 loop reads CASSFWTEDYGYTF. The CDR3 coding sequence is TGTGCCAGCAGCTTTTGGACCGAGGACTATGGCTACACCTTC.

This sequence joins TRBV5-1 and TRBJ2-5; 14 bases are shared with TRBD2. Germline V gene sequence: CDR1 SGHRS, CDR2 YFSETQ. Trimming cost V 4 bases and J 1 base; bases outside gene matches: 6. CDR3 size: 17 residues. The CDR3 sequence: CASSPTSGGAIQETQYF. The CDR3 DNA follows: TGCGCCAGCAGCCCGACTAGCGGGGGGGCAATCCAAGAGACCCAGTACTTC.